The 19 T cell receptor beta chains below were found in one sample sequenced in a study of CD8 T cells in Susac syndrome. RNA was extracted with the RNeasy kit, and a quantity of 0.5 to 1 ug was reverse transcribed using random hexamers. TCRdb independently ran MiXCR on the immunoSEQ multiplex PCR reads; one entry per CDR3 protein. Among about 290,000 distinct CDR3 sequences listed, about 88% were seen once. Sequencing was done on a sample of CD8+ T cells from PBMCs. The receptors derive from a human donor with multiple sclerosis.

This sequence joins TRBV6-1 and TRBJ2-6; D uncertain. V was cut by 1 base and J by 3 bases, with 4 bases left in between. CDR3 length: 14 residues. Germline V gene data show CDR1 as MNHNS and CDR2 as SASEGT. The CDR3 DNA sequence: TGTGCCAGCAGTGAAGGGGATGGGGCCAACGTCCTGACTTTC. Its protein is CASSEGDGANVLTF.

V usage is TRBV7-6 and J usage is TRBJ2-5; 7 bases map to TRBD1. This CDR3 has 15 residues. Germline trimming cut 5 bases from V and 1 base from J; bases unmatched to any gene: 7. Germline V gene sequence: CDR1 SGHVS, CDR2 FNYEAQ. CDR3 coding DNA: TGTGCCAGCAGCCCCCTGGACAGGCCCCAAGAGACCCAGTACTTC. Protein: CASSPLDRPQETQYF.

The chain combines TRBV20-1 with TRBJ1-1; D is ambiguous. With 2 bases removed from V and 6 bases from J, the gap between germline ends came to 16 bases. The germline V gene has CDR1 DFQATT and CDR2 SNEGSKA (reference sequence). The CDR3 is made up of 14 amino acids. This CDR3 is CSARPGPVRAEAFF. In DNA, the CDR3 is TGCAGTGCTAGACCCGGACCAGTGAGGGCTGAAGCTTTCTTT.

The chain carries TRBV28 and TRBJ2-1, with TRBD1 as a possible D gene (7 bases). This CDR3 has 17 residues. Germline values: CDR1 MDHEN, CDR2 SYDVKM. The ends were cut back, 5 bases at V and 3 bases at J, with 20 bases in the middle. For the CDR3, the DNA is TGTGCCAGCAGTCATCGGGACTGGACAGGCGTCTACAATGAGCAGTTCTTC. Protein sequence: CASSHRDWTGVYNEQFF.

V and J are TRBV9 and TRBJ2-3; TRBD2 agrees at 11 bases. Germline V CDR1 and CDR2: SGDLS, YYNGEE. Trimming cost V 3 bases and J 2 bases; bases outside gene matches: 2. This CDR3 has 15 amino acids. CDR3 loop: CASSEGLADTDTQYF. DNA of the CDR3: TGTGCCAGCAGCGAGGGACTAGCGGACACAGATACGCAGTATTTT. Full variable domain (rest looked up from reference TRBV9 and TRBJ2-3): DSGVTQTPKHLITATGQRVTLRCSPRSGDLSVYWYQQSLDQGLQFLIQYYNGEERAKGNILERFSAQQFPDLHSELNLSSLELGDSALYFCASSEGLADTDTQYFGPGTRLTVL.

The V gene is TRBV9, the J gene TRBJ1-5; D is possibly TRBD1 (5 bases). The CDR3 runs to 16 residues. The V gene lost 0 bases and the J gene lost 4 bases, with 14 bases spanning the gap. Germline CDR1 is SGDLS and CDR2 is YYNGEE. As DNA, the CDR3 is TGTGCCAGCAGCGTAGACCCCCGGGACCCTAATCAGCCCCAGCATTTT. It translates to CASSVDPRDPNQPQHF.

The chain recombines TRBV7-9 with TRBJ2-3; tentative D call: TRBD2 (5 bases). With 1 base removed from V and 2 bases from J, the gap between germline ends came to 10 bases. Germline V lookup: CDR1 SEHNR, CDR2 FQNEAQ (reference sequence). The CDR3 contains 15 residues. The CDR3 coding sequence is TGTGCCAGCAGCTTAGAGGGCGGGCCCACAGATACGCAGTATTTT. Protein: CASSLEGGPTDTQYF.

The gene calls are TRBV27 and TRBJ2-7; TRBD1 aligns across 8 bases. J gave up 5 bases and V 2 bases, and 5 bases lay outside the gene matches. CDR3 length: 14 amino acids. The V gene's germline CDR1 is MNHEY and CDR2 SMNVEV (reference sequence). In nucleotides, the CDR3 is TGTGCCAGCAGTTTAGGACAGGGTCTTAACGAGCAGTACTTC. It specifies CASSLGQGLNEQYF.

The rearrangement uses TRBV28 and TRBJ1-3, with D maybe TRBD1 (5 bases). V was clipped by 6 bases and J by 2 bases, with 14 bases between them. The CDR3 is 15 residues long. Germline V gene data show CDR1 as MDHEN and CDR2 as SYDVKM. The CDR3 nucleotides are TGTGCCAGCAGCCTAGGGACGGGGCCTGGAAACACCATATATTTT. Protein: CASSLGTGPGNTIYF.

This clonotype was observed a few times. The rearrangement links TRBV7-9 to TRBJ2-5; 9 nucleotides align to TRBD2. CDR1 is SEHNR, CDR2 FQNEAQ, per germline (reference sequence). This CDR3 is 15 amino acids long. V shed 5 bases, J shed 7 bases, and the junction held 11 bases outside the gene matches. As DNA, the CDR3 is TGTGCCAGCAGCGCGCTAGCGGGGATGGTCGGGACCCAGTACTTC. Its protein product is CASSALAGMVGTQYF. Using reference TRBV7-9 and TRBJ2-5 for the parts outside the CDR3, the full variable domain is DTGVSQNPRHKITKRGQNVTFRCDPISEHNRLYWYRQTLGQGPEFLTYFQNEAQLEKSRLLSDRFSAERPKGSFSTLEIQRTEQGDSAMYLCASSALAGMVGTQYFGPGTRLLVL.

The chain is built from TRBV27 and TRBJ2-5; 8 bases map to TRBD1. The CDR3 totals 16 residues. Trimming cost V 5 bases and J 0 bases; bases outside gene matches: 8. Germline lookup yields CDR1 MNHEY and CDR2 SMNVEV (reference sequence). The CDR3 nucleotides read TGTGCCAGCAGTCCAGGACAGGGCGAGTACCAAGAGACCCAGTACTTC. It yields the protein CASSPGQGEYQETQYF.

This clonotype was observed once. V is TRBV29-1 and J is TRBJ2-3; maybe TRBD2 (5 bases). V was trimmed by 3 bases and J by 4 bases, leaving 11 bases between them. Germline V lookup: CDR1 SQVTM, CDR2 ANQGSEA. The CDR3 sequence is 13 residues long. The CDR3 sequence is CSVEAGMSDTQYF. The CDR3 coding sequence is TGCAGCGTTGAGGCCGGGATGTCAGATACGCAGTATTTT.

The chain uses TRBV7-9 and TRBJ2-1; TRBD2 agrees at 9 bases. Per germline, CDR1 SEHNR and CDR2 FQNEAQ (reference sequence). With 8 bases clipped from V and 7 bases from J, the junction kept 3 bases outside the gene matches. The CDR3 loop spans 12 amino acids. The CDR3 DNA sequence: TGTGCCAGCGACAGCGGGGGGAATGAGCAGTTCTTC. Its translation is CASDSGGNEQFF. The complete variable domain, with remaining parts taken from reference TRBV7-9 and TRBJ2-1, reads DTGVSQNPRHKITKRGQNVTFRCDPISEHNRLYWYRQTLGQGPEFLTYFQNEAQLEKSRLLSDRFSAERPKGSFSTLEIQRTEQGDSAMYLCASDSGGNEQFFGPGTRLTVL.

This clonotype has only one observation. The rearrangement links TRBV7-3 to TRBJ1-6; perhaps TRBD1 as D (5 bases). From germline, CDR1 is SGHTA and CDR2 FQGTGA. The ends were cut back, 3 bases at V and 7 bases at J, with 16 bases in the middle. The CDR3 has 16 residues. The CDR3 nucleotides read TGTGCCAGCAGCTTGGGGGACCGAGTTCTCAATTCACCCCTCCACTTT. Protein: CASSLGDRVLNSPLHF.

The chain carries TRBV4-3 and TRBJ2-2; a possible D gene is TRBD2 (6 bases). There are 18 residues in the CDR3. Germline CDR1 LGHNA, CDR2 YSLEER. The V and J ends lost 0 bases and 3 bases respectively, with 17 bases between them. CDR3 protein: CASSQDNPTGVDTGELFF. As DNA, the CDR3 is TGCGCCAGCAGCCAAGATAACCCTACGGGAGTTGACACCGGGGAGCTGTTTTTT.

The chain joins TRBV20-1 to TRBJ2-3; 16 bases line up with TRBD2. J was trimmed by 4 bases and V by 0 bases; bases with no gene match: 7. Germline V gives CDR1 DFQATT, CDR2 SNEGSKA (reference sequence). The CDR3 sequence is 18 residues long. DNA for the CDR3: TGCAGTGCTAGAGATCTGGGGGGACTAGCGGGAGGGCCAGATACGCAGTATTTT. It translates to CSARDLGGLAGGPDTQYF.

V and J are TRBV27 and TRBJ2-1; D gene uncertain. The germline V gene has CDR1 MNHEY and CDR2 SMNVEV (reference sequence). V lost 8 bases to trimming and J lost 9 bases, with 8 bases between them. This CDR3 comprises 10 residues. The CDR3 is CASGWGEQFF. The CDR3 DNA reads as TGTGCCAGCGGATGGGGTGAGCAGTTCTTC.

This chain connects TRBV7-2 to TRBJ2-7; D call uncertain. Deletions cut 1 base from V and 0 bases from J, with 10 bases between. CDR3 length: 15 amino acids. The germline gives CDR1 SGHTA, CDR2 FQGNSA. The chain's CDR3 is CASSLVAGISYEQYF. The CDR3, as DNA: TGTGCCAGCAGCTTAGTTGCTGGGATCTCCTACGAGCAGTACTTC. Full variable domain (outside the CDR3, taken from reference TRBV7-2 and TRBJ2-7): GAGVSQSPSNKVTEKGKDVELRCDPISGHTALYWYRQSLGQGLEFLIYFQGNSAPDKSGLPSDRFSAERTGGSVSTLTIQRTQQEDSAVYLCASSLVAGISYEQYFGPGTRLTVT.

This chain uses TRBV10-3 with TRBJ2-3; possible D gene TRBD1, 6 bases. The CDR3 is made up of 16 amino acids. Germline V CDR1 and CDR2: ENHRY, SYGVKD. Trimming pared 3 bases from V and 4 bases from J, leaving 17 bases between. The CDR3 sequence is CAISDSRTEGADTQYF. DNA of the CDR3: TGTGCCATCAGTGACTCGAGAACAGAGGGGGCAGATACGCAGTATTTT.